Listed below are T cell receptor beta chains from one sample, sequenced in a study of CD8 T cells in ankylosing spondylitis. MiXCR, run by TCRdb on the 5' RACE reads, gives a single entry per CDR3 protein. The sample holds a few hundred thousand distinct CDR3 sequences, about a sixth seen once. The sequencing input was blood, either unsorted or a sorted T cell fraction (not recorded which). The receptors shown here come from a male donor with ankylosing spondylitis or in good health (not recorded which). CDR3s include the opening cysteine and the closing phenylalanine or tryptophan. Fields, in order: J gene, D gene, V gene, clone size, CDR3 protein, CDR3 DNA. The D gene is left open where the match is weak. Expanded clones get a size class; other rows say once, few or many, or leave the size out.

TRBJ2-5,TRBD2,TRBV3-1,.,CASSHHSGEQETQYF,TGTGCCAGCAGCCACCATAGCGGGGAACAAGAGACCCAGTACTTC
TRBJ2-7,TRBD1,TRBV29-1,many,CSVDAGTGFYEQYF,TGCAGCGTTGACGCCGGGACAGGTTTCTACGAGCAGTACTTC
TRBJ2-1,TRBD2,TRBV4-3,.,CASSQVGTRGNEQFF,TGCGCCAGCAGCCAAGTGGGGACTAGGGGCAATGAGCAGTTCTTC
TRBJ2-7,.,TRBV12-3/TRBV12-4,many,CASSFGGNYEQYF,TGTGCCAGCAGTTTTGGCGGGAACTACGAGCAGTACTTC
TRBJ2-4,.,TRBV4-1,.,CASSHLGAKNIQYF,TGCGCCAGCAGCCATTTAGGGGCCAAAAACATTCAGTACTTC
TRBJ2-5,TRBD1,TRBV6-2/TRBV6-3,.,CASSANRGFGETQYF,TGTGCCAGCAGTGCGAACAGGGGTTTCGGAGAGACCCAGTACTTC
TRBJ2-3,.,TRBV7-6,few,CASSLEASNADTQFF,TGTGCCAGCAGCTTAGAGGCTAGCAACGCAGATACGCAGTTTTTT
TRBJ2-7,.,TRBV29-1,few,CSVGSYEQYF,TGCAGCGTGGGGTCCTACGAGCAGTACTTC
TRBJ2-1,TRBD1,TRBV12-3/TRBV12-4,few,CASSLGTGYNEQFF,TGTGCCAGCAGTTTAGGGACAGGCTACAATGAGCAGTTCTTC
TRBJ2-7,TRBD1,TRBV4-1,.,CASSQVPGTGGDEQYF,TGCGCCAGCAGCCAAGTCCCCGGGACAGGGGGGGACGAGCAGTACTTC
TRBJ2-3,.,TRBV6-1,.,CASSPLALRGDPADTQYF,TGTGCCAGCAGTCCTCTAGCCCTTCGAGGGGATCCTGCAGATACGCAGTATTTT
TRBJ2-7,.,TRBV27,.,CASSTGSEQYF,TGTGCCAGCAGTACAGGCTCCGAGCAGTACTTC
TRBJ2-6,.,TRBV5-1,many,CASSSSPQRRVFGANVLTF,TGCGCCAGCAGCTCGAGTCCCCAGCGCCGGGTGTTCGGGGCCAACGTCCTGACTTTC
TRBJ2-7,.,TRBV9,many,CASSVGGTRYEQYF,TGTGCCAGCAGCGTAGGAGGGACACGGTACGAGCAGTACTTC
TRBJ2-2,.,TRBV29-1,few,CSGARDAGELFF,TGCAGCGGGGCTAGGGACGCCGGGGAGCTGTTTTTT
TRBJ1-1,.,TRBV7-9,.,CASSPGATENTEAFF,TGTGCCAGCAGCCCAGGGGCGACAGAGAACACTGAAGCTTTCTTT
TRBJ2-6,TRBD1,TRBV4-2,.,CASSPVVPFISGQGTSGANVLTF,TGTGCCAGCAGCCCGGTGGTCCCTTTCATATCGGGACAGGGGACTTCTGGGGCCAACGTCCTGACTTTC
TRBJ2-7,.,TRBV28,many,CASSSRDYEQYF,TGTGCCAGCAGTTCCAGGGACTACGAGCAGTACTTC